A single sample is the source of the 11 T cell receptor beta chains below, sequenced in a study of T cell responses to AZD1222 COVID-19 vaccine. The data were produced by immunoSEQ multiplex PCR, yet TCRdb's version contains in-frame clones alone and is incomplete. Of 70,000 or so clones in the sample, about 91% were seen once. Source: peripheral blood, taken on day 0 of AZD1222 vaccination. All receptors come from an adult in good health.

The DNA of the CDR3 is TGCGCCAGCAGCTGGAGACTAGCGGGGGACCAAGAGACCCAGTACTTC. Translation gives CASSWRLAGDQETQYF. The chain couples TRBV5-1 to TRBJ2-5, with 12 bases lining up with TRBD2. The CDR3 contains 16 residues. The V segment lost 3 bases and the J segment 0 bases; nucleotides outside the gene matches: 3. In germline, CDR1 is SGHRS, CDR2 YFSETQ.

The chain links TRBV19 to TRBJ1-5, with D possibly TRBD1 on 6 matching bases. Germline V gene sequence: CDR1 LNHDA, CDR2 SQIVND (reference sequence). V gave up 3 bases and J gave up 4 bases, with 19 bases separating them. The CDR3 consists of 17 residues. The CDR3 DNA sequence: TGTGCCAGTAGTATTAACCCCCCGGGACAACTAAATCAGCCCCAGCATTTT. This sequence encodes CASSINPPGQLNQPQHF.

This rearrangement joins TRBV6-1 to TRBJ1-1, with a weak D call TRBD1 (6 bases). CDR3 length equals 15 residues. Germline CDR1 reads MNHNS; CDR2 reads SASEGT. The V gene lost 3 bases and the J gene lost 0 bases, with 11 bases spanning the gap. The CDR3 nucleotides are TGTGCCAGCAGTGAGTCAGGGGTATTGAACACTGAAGCTTTCTTT. It translates to CASSESGVLNTEAFF.

The chain combines TRBV7-3 with TRBJ2-1; the D call may be TRBD1 or TRBD2 (5 bases each). The V end lost 1 base, the J end lost 6 bases, and 10 bases lay between the germline ends. Germline CDR1 is SGHTA and CDR2 is FQGTGA. The CDR3 is 14 residues long. The CDR3 reads CASSLSRGTNEQFF. CDR3 in DNA: TGTGCCAGCAGCTTAAGCCGGGGCACCAATGAGCAGTTCTTC. Filled out from reference TRBV7-3 and TRBJ2-1, the complete variable domain reads GAGVSQTPSNKVTEKGKYVELRCDPISGHTALYWYRQSLGQGPEFLIYFQGTGAADDSGLPNDRFFAVRPEGSVSTLKIQRTERGDSAVYLCASSLSRGTNEQFFGPGTRLTVL.

The DNA for the CDR3 is TGTGCCAGCAGCTCCCCCCCAGGAACGCCCGAGCTAGCGGGAACCGGGGAGCTGTTTTTT. Translation: CASSSPPGTPELAGTGELFF. The chain has TRBV7-3 and TRBJ2-2; 9 bases are shared with TRBD2. This CDR3 has 20 residues. V lost 4 bases to trimming and J lost 5 bases; unmatched junction nucleotides: 20. Germline V gene data show CDR1 as SGHTA and CDR2 as FQGTGA.

V usage is TRBV5-1 and J usage is TRBJ1-5, with 9 bases that match TRBD1. Germline CDR1 is SGHRS and CDR2 is YFSETQ. V lost 5 bases, J lost 5 bases, and 8 bases stayed unmatched. The CDR3 is 15 amino acids. CDR3 region: CASSSGQGSDQPQHF. DNA for the CDR3: TGCGCCAGCAGTTCGGGACAGGGCTCGGATCAGCCCCAGCATTTT.

This clone was seen only once. The V and J genes are TRBV5-5 and TRBJ2-3; no definite D call. CDR1 and CDR2 (germline): SGHKS, YYEKEE (reference sequence). V was trimmed by 0 bases and J by 0 bases, leaving 8 bases between them. The CDR3 sequence is 15 residues long. CDR3 protein: CASSLDGASTDTQYF. The CDR3 DNA is TGTGCCAGCAGCTTGGACGGTGCTAGCACAGATACGCAGTATTTT.

The genes are TRBV5-4 and TRBJ2-7; 9 bases match TRBD2. CDR3 length: 15 amino acids. Germline CDR1 SGHNT, CDR2 YYREEE (reference sequence). J gave up 4 bases and V 6 bases, and 11 bases lay outside the gene matches. The CDR3 spells CASNPGGSGSYEQYF. DNA for the CDR3: TGTGCCAGCAACCCAGGGGGTAGCGGGAGTTACGAGCAGTACTTC.

The chain recombines TRBV5-4 with TRBJ1-2, with D hard to call. V was clipped by 2 bases and J by 1 base, with 12 bases between them. CDR3 size: 15 residues. Germline V gene lookup returns CDR1 SGHNT and CDR2 YYREEE (reference sequence). CDR3 sequence reads: CASSFPWGNNYGYTF. The CDR3 nucleotides are TGTGCCAGCAGCTTCCCCTGGGGAAATAACTATGGCTACACCTTC.

In its sample, this clone was seen once. This chain links TRBV5-1 with TRBJ1-3, with a tentative D call TRBD1 (6 bases). V dropped 2 bases and J dropped 0 bases, with 18 bases sitting between them. Germline CDR1 SGHRS, CDR2 YFSETQ. CDR3 length: 18 amino acids. The CDR3 DNA sequence: TGCGCCAGCAGCTTCGGCGGGTCGGGGGGCTCCTCTGGAAACACCATATATTTT. This encodes CASSFGGSGGSSGNTIYF.

The CDR3 DNA is TGCGCCAGCAGCCCTGGGCAGGGAGGTAATCAGCCCCAGCATTTT. Amino acids: CASSPGQGGNQPQHF. The V call is TRBV5-1, the J call TRBJ1-5; a weak D match, TRBD1 (5 bases). The CDR3 has 15 amino acids. Germline CDR1 SGHRS, CDR2 YFSETQ. The V and J ends lost 4 bases and 4 bases respectively, with 15 bases between them.